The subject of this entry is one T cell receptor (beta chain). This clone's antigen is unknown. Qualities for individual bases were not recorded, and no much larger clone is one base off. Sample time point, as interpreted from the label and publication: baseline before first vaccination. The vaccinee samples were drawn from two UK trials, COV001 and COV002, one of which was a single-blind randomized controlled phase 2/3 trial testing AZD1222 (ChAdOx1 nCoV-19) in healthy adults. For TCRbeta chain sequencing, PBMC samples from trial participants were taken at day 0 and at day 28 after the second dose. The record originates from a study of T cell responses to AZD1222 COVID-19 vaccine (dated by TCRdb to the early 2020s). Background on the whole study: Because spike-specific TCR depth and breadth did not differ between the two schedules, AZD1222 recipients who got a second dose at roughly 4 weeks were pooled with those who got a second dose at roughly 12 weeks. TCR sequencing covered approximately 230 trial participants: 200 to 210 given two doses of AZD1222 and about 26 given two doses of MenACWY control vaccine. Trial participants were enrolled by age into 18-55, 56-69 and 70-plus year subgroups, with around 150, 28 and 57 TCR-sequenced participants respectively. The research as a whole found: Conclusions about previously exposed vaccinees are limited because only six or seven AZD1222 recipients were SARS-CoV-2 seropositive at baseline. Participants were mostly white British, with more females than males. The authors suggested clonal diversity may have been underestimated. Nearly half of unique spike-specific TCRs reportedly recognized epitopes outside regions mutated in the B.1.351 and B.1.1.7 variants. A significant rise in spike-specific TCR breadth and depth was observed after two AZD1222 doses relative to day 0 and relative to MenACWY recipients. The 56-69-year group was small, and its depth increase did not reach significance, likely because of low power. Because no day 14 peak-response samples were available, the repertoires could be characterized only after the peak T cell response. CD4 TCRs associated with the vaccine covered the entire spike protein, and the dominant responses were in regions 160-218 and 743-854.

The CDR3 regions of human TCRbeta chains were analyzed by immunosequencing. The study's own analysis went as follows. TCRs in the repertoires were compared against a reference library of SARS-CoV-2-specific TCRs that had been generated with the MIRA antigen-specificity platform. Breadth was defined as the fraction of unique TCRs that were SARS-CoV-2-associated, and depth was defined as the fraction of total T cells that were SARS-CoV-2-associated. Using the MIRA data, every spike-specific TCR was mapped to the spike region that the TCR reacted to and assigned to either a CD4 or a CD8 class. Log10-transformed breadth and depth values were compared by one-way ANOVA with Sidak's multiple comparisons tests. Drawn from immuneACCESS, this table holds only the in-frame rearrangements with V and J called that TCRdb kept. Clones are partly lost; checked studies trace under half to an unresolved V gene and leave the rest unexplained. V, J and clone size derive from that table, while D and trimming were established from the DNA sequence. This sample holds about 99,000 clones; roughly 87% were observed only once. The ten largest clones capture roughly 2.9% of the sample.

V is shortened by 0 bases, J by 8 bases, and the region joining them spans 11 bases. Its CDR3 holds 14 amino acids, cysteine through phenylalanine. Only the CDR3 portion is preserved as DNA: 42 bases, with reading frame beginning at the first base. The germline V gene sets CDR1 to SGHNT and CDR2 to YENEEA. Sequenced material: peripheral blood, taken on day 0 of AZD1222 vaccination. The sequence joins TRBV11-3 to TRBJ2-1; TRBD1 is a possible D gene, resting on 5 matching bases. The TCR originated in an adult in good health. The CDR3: CASSLEATGYEQFF. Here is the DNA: TGTGCCAGCAGCTTAGAGGCTACAGGTTATGAGCAGTTCTTC. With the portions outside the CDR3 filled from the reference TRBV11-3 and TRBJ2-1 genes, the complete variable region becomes EAGVVQSPRYKIIEKKQPVAFWCNPISGHNTLYWYLQNLGQGPELLIRYENEEAVDDSQLPKDRFSAERLKGVDSTLKIQPAELGDSAVYLCASSLEATGYEQFFGPGTRLTVL.